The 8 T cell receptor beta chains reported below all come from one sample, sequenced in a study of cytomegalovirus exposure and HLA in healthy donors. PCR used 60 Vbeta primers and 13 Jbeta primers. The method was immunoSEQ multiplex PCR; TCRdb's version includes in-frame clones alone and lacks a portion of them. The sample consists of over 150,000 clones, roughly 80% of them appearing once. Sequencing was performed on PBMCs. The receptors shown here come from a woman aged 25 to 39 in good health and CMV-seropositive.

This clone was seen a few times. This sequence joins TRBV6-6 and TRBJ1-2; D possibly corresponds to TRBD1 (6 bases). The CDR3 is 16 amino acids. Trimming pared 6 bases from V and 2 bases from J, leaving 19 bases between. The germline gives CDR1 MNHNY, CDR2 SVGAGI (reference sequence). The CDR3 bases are TGTGCCAGCAGAGCCGTAGGTTGGACAGAGAACTATGGCTACACCTTC. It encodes CASRAVGWTENYGYTF.

This CDR3 is CASGRGHHQPQHF. The CDR3 coding sequence is TGTGCCAGCGGCAGGGGGCATCATCAGCCCCAGCATTTT. The V and J genes are TRBV9 and TRBJ1-5; TRBD1 matches at 8 bases. The CDR3 is 13 residues long. J gave up 5 bases and V 7 bases, and 5 bases lay outside the gene matches. Germline CDR1 is SGDLS and CDR2 is YYNGEE.

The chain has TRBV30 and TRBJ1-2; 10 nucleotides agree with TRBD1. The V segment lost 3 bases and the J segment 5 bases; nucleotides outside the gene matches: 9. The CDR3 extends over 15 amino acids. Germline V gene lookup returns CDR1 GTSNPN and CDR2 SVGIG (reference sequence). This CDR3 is CAWRFPTGGWYGYTF. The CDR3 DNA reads TGTGCCTGGAGATTTCCGACAGGGGGCTGGTATGGCTACACCTTC.

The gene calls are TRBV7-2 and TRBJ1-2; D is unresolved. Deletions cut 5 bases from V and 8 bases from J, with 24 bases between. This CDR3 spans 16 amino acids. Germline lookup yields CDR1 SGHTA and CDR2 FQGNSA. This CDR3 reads CASSPRDDLLNWGYTF. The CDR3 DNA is TGTGCCAGCAGCCCCCGGGATGACCTATTAAACTGGGGCTACACCTTC.

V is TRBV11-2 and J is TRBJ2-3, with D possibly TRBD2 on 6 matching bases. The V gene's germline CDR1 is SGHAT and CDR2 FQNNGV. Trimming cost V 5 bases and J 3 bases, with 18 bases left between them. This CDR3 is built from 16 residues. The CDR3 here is CASSIRVGGGTDTQYF. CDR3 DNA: TGTGCCAGCAGCATCAGAGTGGGGGGTGGGACAGATACGCAGTATTTT.

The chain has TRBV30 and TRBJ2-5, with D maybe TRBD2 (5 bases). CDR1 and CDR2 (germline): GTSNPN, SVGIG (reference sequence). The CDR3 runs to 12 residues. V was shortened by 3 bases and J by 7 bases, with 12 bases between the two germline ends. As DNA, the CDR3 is TGTGCCTGGAGCGCCTCGGACTCGACCCAGTACTTC. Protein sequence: CAWSASDSTQYF.

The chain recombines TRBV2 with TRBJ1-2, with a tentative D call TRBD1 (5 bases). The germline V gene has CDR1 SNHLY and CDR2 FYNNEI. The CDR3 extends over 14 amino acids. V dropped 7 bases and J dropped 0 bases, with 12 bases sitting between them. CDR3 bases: TGTGCCAGCAATCGACAGAGAGCTAACTATGGCTACACCTTC. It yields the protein CASNRQRANYGYTF.

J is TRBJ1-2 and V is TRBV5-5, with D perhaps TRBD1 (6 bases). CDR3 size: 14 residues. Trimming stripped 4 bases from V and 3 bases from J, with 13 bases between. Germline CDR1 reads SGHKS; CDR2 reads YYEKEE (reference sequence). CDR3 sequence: CASSADSWDYGYTF. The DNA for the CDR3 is TGTGCCAGCAGCGCGGACAGTTGGGACTATGGCTACACCTTC.